This TCR beta chain was identified in a study of blood T cell repertoires in COVID-19. The table came from immunoSEQ multiplex PCR; TCRdb's copy has only in-frame clones and leaves some out. The table lists about 270,000 clones, around nine tenths of them singletons. Participant-given clinical history determined each cohort assignment. This clone was counted between two and nine times. Germline V gene sequence: CDR1 SGHVS, CDR2 FNYEAQ. This CDR3 contains 14 residues. V lost 2 bases to trimming and J lost 0 bases, with 8 bases between them. The genes are TRBV7-6 and TRBJ2-7; D not resolved. This clonotype was sampled from a woman aged 55 to 70 in a cohort exposed to, infected with or recovered from COVID-19 (not recorded which). The sequenced sample was PBMCs or T cells enriched from blood (not recorded which). CDR3 residues: CASSLNYYSYEQYF. The CDR3 DNA follows: TGTGCCAGCAGCTTAAACTACTACTCCTACGAGCAGTACTTC.